These T cell receptor beta chains were read from a single sample in a study of beta chain features in type 1 diabetes. Sequenced by immunoSEQ multiplex PCR; TCRdb stores in-frame clones only, minus some. The sample has under 400,000 clones; around 13% are singletons. What was sequenced was central memory CD4+ T cells from blood. All receptors derive from a man aged 25-45 years in good health. CDR3s include the opening cysteine and the closing phenylalanine or tryptophan. Each record gives: V gene, J gene, D gene, clone size, CDR3 DNA, CDR3 protein. D genes are given only for firm matches. Only some rows state a clone size, as once, few, many or a class for expanded clones.

>TRBV6-6|TRBJ2-1|TRBD2|.
TGTGCCAGCACCCCTGGGGGTAGCGGGAGAAGGAATGAGCAGTTCTTC
CASTPGGSGRRNEQFF
>TRBV2|TRBJ1-2|.|few
TGTGCCAGCTGCATGAACAGGGAAAGTGGCTACACCTTC
CASCMNRESGYTF
>TRBV7-2|TRBJ1-4|.|.
TGTGCCAGCAGCTTAGGGCAGGGCGGTGAAAAACTGTTTTTT
CASSLGQGGEKLFF
>TRBV7-2|TRBJ1-6|.|.
TGTGCCAGCAGCTTAGGGCAGATTCCTTCACCCCTCCACTTT
CASSLGQIPSPLHF
>TRBV6-5|TRBJ1-2|.|few
TGTGCCAGCAGTTACCCGGGGGACTATGGCTACACCTTC
CASSYPGDYGYTF
>TRBV9|TRBJ2-2|TRBD2|.
TGTGCCAGCAGCGTAGGAGCGGGGGCCTCGAACACCGGGGAGCTGTTTTTT
CASSVGAGASNTGELFF
>TRBV11-2|TRBJ1-2|.|few
TGTGCCAGCAGCTTAGATCTAGCTAACTATGGCTACACCTTC
CASSLDLANYGYTF
>TRBV7-8|TRBJ1-4|TRBD1|.
TGTGCCAGCAGCACCGCCGGGACAGGGGCTGAAAAACTGTTTTTT
CASSTAGTGAEKLFF
>TRBV7-2|TRBJ2-1|TRBD2|.
TGTGCCAGCAGCCCGAGCATAGCGGGAGGGCGAAATGAGCAGTTCTTC
CASSPSIAGGRNEQFF
>TRBV7-2|TRBJ1-1|TRBD1|.
TGTGCCAGCAGCGCGCGACAGGGGGCGGGCACTGAAGCTTTCTTT
CASSARQGAGTEAFF
>TRBV9|TRBJ1-2|.|few
TGTGCCAGCAGCAAATCGGAGTATGGCTACACCTTC
CASSKSEYGYTF
>TRBV11-1|TRBJ2-3|.|.
TGTGCCAGCAGCTCTGTAGACAGGCCGAGTCGCCCCACAGATACGCAGTATTTT
CASSSVDRPSRPTDTQYF
>TRBV5-8|TRBJ2-1|TRBD2|.
TGTGCCAGCAGCTCCATCCGCGGGAGGAATGAGCAGTTCTTC
CASSSIRGRNEQFF
>TRBV7-2|TRBJ2-5|.|.
TGTGCCAGCAGCTTAGATTGGCAAGAAGAGACCCAGTACTTC
CASSLDWQEETQYF
>TRBV6-5|TRBJ2-1|.|.
TGTGCCAGCAGTTTAAAGGGCCGGTACAATGAGCAGTTCTTC
CASSLKGRYNEQFF
>TRBV12-5|TRBJ2-3|.|once
TGTGCTAGTGGTTTGCGGGGCGATACGCAGTATTTT
CASGLRGDTQYF
>TRBV14|TRBJ2-2|.|.
TGTGCCAGCAGACCTACAGGGTTAGGCGGGGAGCTGTTTTTT
CASRPTGLGGELFF
>TRBV6-5|TRBJ2-3|.|few
TGTGCCAGCAGCCGCCGGGCGGCGGATACGCAGTATTTT
CASSRRAADTQYF
>TRBV6-7|TRBJ2-1|.|few
TGTGCCAGCAGTTACCCAAACTTCCTTATCTACAATGAGCAGTTCTTC
CASSYPNFLIYNEQFF
>TRBV28|TRBJ1-2|.|.
TGTGCCAGCAGCCCTTTTGGTCGGGGCTACACCTTC
CASSPFGRGYTF
>TRBV9|TRBJ2-1|.|.
TGTGCCAGCAGCGGGGGAGTGGGCGGCTCCTACAATGAGCAGTTCTTC
CASSGGVGGSYNEQFF
>TRBV29-1|TRBJ1-1|.|.
TGCAGCGTCATGAGGAGACAGACGAACACTGAAGCTTTCTTT
CSVMRRQTNTEAFF
>TRBV7-9|TRBJ1-2|TRBD1|.
TGTGCCAGCAGCTTTACAGGGGAGGGTGGCTACACCTTC
CASSFTGEGGYTF
>TRBV28|TRBJ2-4|TRBD1|few
TGTGCCAGCAGTTTGTCGCCGGGACAGGGGCTCTGGGGAAACATTCAGTACTTC
CASSLSPGQGLWGNIQYF
>TRBV5-4|TRBJ2-2|TRBD2|few
TGTGCCAGCAGCTCGGGACTAAGCACCGGGGAGCTGTTTTTT
CASSSGLSTGELFF
>TRBV7-2|TRBJ2-1|TRBD2|few
TGTGCCAGCAGCTCGGGACTAGCGGGCTACAATGAGCAGTTCTTC
CASSSGLAGYNEQFF
>TRBV19|TRBJ2-7|.|few
TGTGCCAGTACGCTCCCTGATCCCTACGAGCAGTACTTC
CASTLPDPYEQYF
>TRBV2|TRBJ1-1|.|.
TGTGCCAGCAGTTCCTTCGGGTATAACACTGAAGCTTTCTTT
CASSSFGYNTEAFF
>TRBV4-3|TRBJ1-2|TRBD1|few
TGCGCCAGCAGCCAGCCGGGACAGGGGGCCTTCTATGGCTACACCTTC
CASSQPGQGAFYGYTF
>TRBV4-2|TRBJ1-1|TRBD1|few
TGTGCCAGCAGCCAAGATCGGGACAGGGACGCTATTTTCTTT
CASSQDRDRDAIFF
>TRBV4-1|TRBJ1-2|.|few
TGCGCCAGCAGCCAAGGGATCAGGAACTATGGCTACACCTTC
CASSQGIRNYGYTF